The T cell receptor beta chain under discussion was sequenced for a study of cytomegalovirus exposure and HLA in healthy donors. Findings and limits, study-wide: Later analysis showed most CMV-associated TCR beta chains appearing HLA-restricted.

PCR used 60 Vbeta primers and 13 Jbeta primers. Some clones are missing from TCRdb's copy, which holds only in-frame ones; the method was immunoSEQ multiplex PCR. The sample consists of some 150,000 clones, 80% of them appearing once. V shed 5 bases, J shed 4 bases, and the junction held 8 bases outside the gene matches. Germline V gene data show CDR1 as SGHAT and CDR2 as FQNNGV. The CDR3 is made up of 15 amino acids. As for this clone: Its antigen remains unknown.

This clonotype was sampled from a man aged 25 to 40 in good health and CMV-seronegative. The chain recombines TRBV11-2 with TRBJ1-2; 9 nucleotides align to TRBD1. The material sequenced was PBMCs. This CDR3 is CASSIGQGHLYGYTF. In nucleotides, the CDR3 is TGTGCCAGCAGCATTGGACAGGGGCACCTCTATGGCTACACCTTC.